Sequencing of this T cell receptor (beta chain) was carried out in a study of T-cell memory formation after mild COVID-19. Study conclusions and caveats: Whether day 37 second-wave clones are SARS-CoV-2-specific was not confirmed.

A word on this clonotype: Its matching antigen is unknown.

Germline CDR1 is DFQATT and CDR2 is SNEGSKA (reference sequence). The germline V and J ends were trimmed by 6 bases and 2 bases, with 20 bases remaining between them. The CDR3 consists of 15 residues. TCRdb recomputed calls from the 5' RACE reads with MiXCR, one row per CDR3 protein. The sample has around 470,000 distinct CDR3 sequences, about 19% seen once. The TCR was taken from an adult woman who had mild COVID-19 (a few samples of this study predate the infection). Cell type and time point are not known. The chain employs TRBV20-1 and TRBJ2-7; tentative D call: TRBD1 (6 bases). Sample: PBMCs or a T cell subset sorted from them (not recorded which). CDR3 DNA: TGCAGTGCACCAGGGGCCGGATTTCCTACCTACGAGCAGTACTTC. This encodes CSAPGAGFPTYEQYF.